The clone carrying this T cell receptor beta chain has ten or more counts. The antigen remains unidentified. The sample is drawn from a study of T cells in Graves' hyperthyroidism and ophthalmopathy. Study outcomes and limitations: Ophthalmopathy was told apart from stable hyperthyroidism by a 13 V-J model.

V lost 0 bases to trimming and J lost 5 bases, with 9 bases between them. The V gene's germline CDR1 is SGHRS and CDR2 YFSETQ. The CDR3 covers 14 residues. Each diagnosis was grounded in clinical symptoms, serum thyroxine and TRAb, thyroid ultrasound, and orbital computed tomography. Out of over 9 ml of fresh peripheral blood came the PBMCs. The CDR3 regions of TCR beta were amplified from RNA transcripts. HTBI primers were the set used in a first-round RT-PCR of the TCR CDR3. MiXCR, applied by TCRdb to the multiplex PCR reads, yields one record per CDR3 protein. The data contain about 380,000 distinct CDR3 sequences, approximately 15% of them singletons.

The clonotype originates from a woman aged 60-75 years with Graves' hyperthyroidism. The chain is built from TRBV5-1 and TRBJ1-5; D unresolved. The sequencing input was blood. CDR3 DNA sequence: TGCGCCAGCAGCTTGGGCGGGAGCCATCAGCCCCAGCATTTT. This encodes CASSLGGSHQPQHF. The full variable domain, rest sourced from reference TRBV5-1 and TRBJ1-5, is KAGVTQTPRYLIKTRGQQVTLSCSPISGHRSVSWYQQTPGQGLQFLFEYFSETQRNKGNFPGRFSGRQFSNSRSEMNVSTLELGDSALYLCASSLGGSHQPQHFGDGTRLSIL.